These 17 T cell receptor beta chains share one sample of origin, sequenced in a study of blood T cell repertoires in COVID-19. The data were produced by immunoSEQ multiplex PCR, yet TCRdb's version contains in-frame clones alone and is incomplete. The table lists about 240,000 clones, around 90% of them singletons, with roughly 7% in the top ten. The sequenced material came from peripheral blood. The receptors were sampled from a man aged 55 to 70 who had recovered from COVID-19.

The V and J genes are TRBV24-1 and TRBJ2-3, with no clear D. Germline values: CDR1 KGHDR, CDR2 SFDVKD. CDR3 size: 15 residues. Trimming removed 2 bases from V and 4 bases from J, with 12 bases in between. CDR3 residues: CATSDSLINPDTQYF. The CDR3 DNA reads TGTGCCACCAGTGATTCCCTAATCAACCCAGATACGCAGTATTTT.

The chain uses TRBV6-1 and TRBJ1-2, with D uncertain. The CDR3 sequence is 11 residues long. Germline CDR1 reads MNHNS; CDR2 reads SASEGT. Trimming took 3 bases from V and 7 from J, leaving 6 bases between them. The CDR3 reads CASSDDSGYTF. The CDR3 DNA follows: TGTGCCAGCAGTGATGACTCTGGCTACACCTTC.

The rearrangement joins TRBV15 to TRBJ1-5; unclear D gene. Trimming removed 8 bases from V and 2 bases from J, with 16 bases in between. Germline V gives CDR1 LNHNV, CDR2 YYDKDF (reference sequence). This CDR3 has 15 amino acids. The CDR3 DNA is TGTGCCACCGGTCTGAGGGCGATTGGCAATCAGCCCCAGCATTTT. This sequence encodes CATGLRAIGNQPQHF.

This chain uses TRBV19 with TRBJ1-2, with 7 bases fitting TRBD1. Germline CDR1 LNHDA, CDR2 SQIVND (reference sequence). After removal of 5 bases from V and 5 bases from J, the junction contained 8 bases not matched to a gene. This CDR3 is built from 14 residues. For the CDR3, the DNA is TGTGCCAGTAGTTCAGGGGGAGCCGTGTATGGCTACACCTTC. Its translation is CASSSGGAVYGYTF.

This clone was detected once. This chain links TRBV5-1 with TRBJ1-1, with no clear D. This CDR3 comprises 17 residues. CDR1 is SGHRS and CDR2 is YFSETQ in the germline V gene. Trimming shortened V by 0 bases and J by 0 bases, and 15 bases separated the two germline ends. The CDR3 DNA sequence: TGCGCCAGCAGCTTGGTGCCAGAGAAGCGGGTGAACACTGAAGCTTTCTTT. Amino acids: CASSLVPEKRVNTEAFF.

The chain links TRBV5-4 to TRBJ1-6; TRBD1 matches at 10 bases. The CDR3 has 14 residues. The ends lost 6 bases at V and 9 bases at J; junction bases unmatched: 6. Germline lookup yields CDR1 SGHNT and CDR2 YYREEE (reference sequence). CDR3: CASTPGQGLSPLHF. CDR3 DNA: TGTGCCAGCACGCCGGGACAGGGGCTTTCACCCCTCCACTTT.

The J gene is TRBJ2-5, the V gene TRBV20-1; D call uncertain. Looked up from germline, CDR1 is DFQATT and CDR2 is SNEGSKA (reference sequence). V shed 3 bases and J shed 7 bases, with 9 bases lying between them. The CDR3 is 11 amino acids. CDR3 protein: CSARTGGTQYF. CDR3 sequence (DNA): TGCAGTGCTAGGACGGGTGGGACCCAGTACTTC.

The rearrangement joins TRBV5-4 to TRBJ2-3; the match to TRBD2 covers 14 bases. V lost 4 bases, J lost 0 bases, and 1 base stayed unmatched. The length of the CDR3 is 16 residues. Per germline, CDR1 SGHNT and CDR2 YYREEE (reference sequence). The CDR3, as DNA: TGTGCCAGCAGCGGGACTAGCGGGGGAAGCACAGATACGCAGTATTTT. Translated: CASSGTSGGSTDTQYF.

This clone has more than one count but fewer than ten. This chain links TRBV27 with TRBJ2-7; 7 positions agree with TRBD1. From germline, CDR1 is MNHEY and CDR2 SMNVEV (reference sequence). The CDR3 consists of 13 residues. V lost 5 bases to trimming and J lost 2 bases; unmatched junction nucleotides: 3. The CDR3 DNA reads TGTGCCAGCAGTCGACAGGGAACCTACGAGCAGTACGTC. Protein sequence: CASSRQGTYEQYV.

This clone occurred a few times. The chain couples TRBV5-1 to TRBJ1-1, with D perhaps matching TRBD1 (6 bases). The V gene lost 0 bases and the J gene lost 5 bases, with 14 bases spanning the gap. In germline, CDR1 is SGHRS, CDR2 YFSETQ. This CDR3 has 15 amino acids. As DNA, the CDR3 is TGCGCCAGCAGCTTGGCTGTAGGGGGAAATACTGAAGCTTTCTTT. It encodes CASSLAVGGNTEAFF. The full variable domain, completed using reference TRBV5-1 and TRBJ1-1, is KAGVTQTPRYLIKTRGQQVTLSCSPISGHRSVSWYQQTPGQGLQFLFEYFSETQRNKGNFPGRFSGRQFSNSRSEMNVSTLELGDSALYLCASSLAVGGNTEAFFGQGTRLTVV.

This clone was seen a single time. The V call is TRBV11-2, the J call TRBJ2-5; 12 positions match TRBD1. This CDR3 spans 16 amino acids. Germline V lookup: CDR1 SGHAT, CDR2 FQNNGV. V shed 3 bases and J 1 base; nucleotides not matched to a gene: 3. The CDR3 DNA sequence: TGTGCCAGCAGCTTGGGACAGGGGGCGCCCCAAGAGACCCAGTACTTC. It encodes CASSLGQGAPQETQYF.

The sample holds one count of this clone. The V call is TRBV30, the J call TRBJ2-3; 9 positions match TRBD1. Germline V gene data show CDR1 as GTSNPN and CDR2 as SVGIG (reference sequence). This CDR3 has 14 amino acids. V lost 5 bases, J lost 1 base, and 4 bases stayed unmatched. The CDR3 here is CAWSDRGGTDTQYF. CDR3 DNA: TGTGCCTGGTCAGACAGGGGGGGCACAGATACGCAGTATTTT.

The genes are TRBV6-5 and TRBJ2-7; D is unclear. V was shortened by 4 bases and J by 0 bases, with 16 bases between the two germline ends. Germline V gene sequence: CDR1 MNHEY, CDR2 SVGAGI. The CDR3 contains 16 residues. CDR3 residues: CASSLTDDSPSYEQYF. The CDR3 bases are TGTGCCAGCAGTTTAACCGATGACTCCCCCTCCTACGAGCAGTACTTC.

This clone occurred once. This chain uses TRBV4-1 with TRBJ1-2; 9 positions match TRBD1. Per germline, CDR1 MGHRA and CDR2 YSYEKL. The CDR3 totals 16 residues. V was clipped by 3 bases and J by 7 bases; unmatched bases: 12. The CDR3 spells CASSHFTGGIIGGYTF. The CDR3 DNA reads as TGCGCCAGCAGCCATTTCACAGGGGGCATAATCGGTGGCTACACCTTC.

The chain uses TRBV27 and TRBJ2-2; 7 nucleotides agree with TRBD2. Germline V lookup: CDR1 MNHEY, CDR2 SMNVEV (reference sequence). Unmatched junction bases numbered 16, after V lost 5 bases and J lost 7 bases. The CDR3 extends over 17 amino acids. The CDR3 nucleotides read TGTGCCAGCAGTCCTAAGTTCGGGGGGACGGTATTCGGGGAGCTGTTTTTT. Encoded protein: CASSPKFGGTVFGELFF.

The chain links TRBV7-2 to TRBJ2-2; 12 nucleotides line up with TRBD2. Germline V CDR1 and CDR2: SGHTA, FQGNSA. The CDR3 is 18 residues long. With 5 bases clipped from V and 7 bases from J, the junction kept 14 bases outside the gene matches. CDR3 sequence reads: CASSKTSGGPGVGGELFF. Written as DNA, the CDR3 is TGTGCCAGCAGCAAAACTAGCGGGGGGCCCGGGGTAGGCGGGGAGCTGTTTTTT.

In the case of this clone: The junction departs from germline at one end; a sequencing error may be responsible. The genes are TRBV7-9 and TRBJ2-5, with a tentative D call TRBD1 (6 bases). CDR3 length equals 14 residues. CDR1 is SEHNR and CDR2 is FQNEAQ in the germline V gene (reference sequence). The CDR3 DNA sequence: TGTGCCAGCAGCTTTTCCGGGGCAGGGGAGATTCGCCACTTC. Protein: CASSFSGAGEIRHF. Full variable domain (remainder filled in from reference TRBV7-9 and TRBJ2-5): DTGVSQNPRHKITKRGQNVTFRCDPISEHNRLYWYRQTLGQGPEFLTYFQNEAQLEKSRLLSDRFSAERPKGSFSTLEIQRTEQGDSAMYLCASSFSGAGEIRHFGPGTRLLVL.